The 31 T cell receptor beta chains below all came from one sample that was sequenced in a study of human T cells and chemical hapten exposure. As to time point: patch test 2, 6 weeks after DPC sensitization. The treatment is: therapeutic diphenylcyclopropenone sensitization with weekly scalp DPC. TCRdb passed the RACE reads through MiXCR, listing each CDR3 protein once. The sample consists of roughly 380,000 distinct CDR3 sequences, around 6% of them appearing once. The input for sequencing was whole blood, taken in connection with sensitization to the hapten diphenylcyclopropenone (DPC). Receptors were obtained from a young woman with alopecia areata. Some clones in this sample may be carry-over from other donors' samples.

This clonotype was found many times. The chain links TRBV7-2 to TRBJ1-1; D uncertain. Germline V CDR1 and CDR2: SGHTA, FQGNSA. The CDR3 extends over 14 amino acids. V was clipped by 3 bases and J by 0 bases, with 8 bases between them. CDR3 loop: CASSLLQVNTEAFF. The CDR3 region has the DNA TGTGCCAGCAGCTTGTTGCAGGTGAACACTGAAGCTTTCTTT.

This clonotype was seen a handful of times. The J gene is TRBJ1-1, the V gene TRBV11-2; tentatively, D is TRBD1 (6 bases). With 5 bases removed from V and 2 bases from J, the gap between germline ends came to 15 bases. In germline, CDR1 is SGHAT, CDR2 FQNNGV. The CDR3 length is 15 residues. The CDR3 protein is CASSTLDRINTEAFF. The CDR3 nucleotides read TGTGCCAGCAGCACCCTGGACAGAATAAACACTGAAGCTTTCTTT.

This clonotype was seen ten or more times. J is TRBJ2-3 and V is TRBV9; D gene uncertain. The CDR3 sequence is 15 residues long. With 0 bases removed from V and 1 base from J, the gap between germline ends came to 9 bases. The germline CDR1 and CDR2 sequences are SGDLS and YYNGEE. The chain's CDR3 is CASSVDSPGTDTQYF. CDR3 DNA sequence: TGTGCCAGCAGCGTAGACAGTCCGGGCACAGATACGCAGTATTTT.

In this sample, this clonotype turned up a few times. The CDR3 DNA sequence: TGCGCCAGCAGCCAAGGGCTAGCGGGGGCCTTCAATGAGCAGTTCTTC. Its protein product is CASSQGLAGAFNEQFF. This chain connects TRBV4-3 to TRBJ2-1; 10 bases line up with TRBD2. CDR3 length: 16 amino acids. Germline V gives CDR1 LGHNA, CDR2 YSLEER. The J segment lost 6 bases and the V segment lost 1 base, leaving 6 bases of the junction unmatched.

In this sample, this clonotype turned up a few times. The chain couples TRBV6-5 to TRBJ1-6; D might be TRBD1 (6 bases). V was trimmed by 6 bases and J by 5 bases, leaving 14 bases between them. This CDR3 contains 15 residues. Germline assignment: CDR1 MNHEY and CDR2 SVGAGI. The CDR3 loop reads CASRKIQGNNSPLHF. CDR3 bases: TGTGCCAGCAGGAAAATACAGGGAAATAATTCACCCCTCCACTTT.

The sample holds many counts of this clonotype. The rearrangement uses TRBV2 and TRBJ1-5; D might be TRBD1 (5 bases). Germline loops: CDR1 SNHLY, CDR2 FYNNEI. V dropped 1 base and J dropped 7 bases, with 14 bases sitting between them. This CDR3 is 15 amino acids long. The CDR3 sequence is CASSEVGRAGQPQHF. DNA for the CDR3: TGTGCCAGCAGTGAAGTGGGACGGGCGGGGCAGCCCCAGCATTTT.

This clonotype has ten or more counts. The chain combines TRBV20-1 with TRBJ1-2; 7 nucleotides line up with TRBD1. Germline V gene data show CDR1 as DFQATT and CDR2 as SNEGSKA (reference sequence). The CDR3 consists of 14 residues. With 6 bases clipped from V and 4 bases from J, the junction kept 11 bases outside the gene matches. The CDR3 region is CSAKAGTAIYGYTF. The DNA of the CDR3 is TGCAGTGCGAAAGCCGGGACAGCCATCTATGGCTACACCTTC.

This clonotype has a count of ten or more. The chain joins TRBV2 to TRBJ1-4; D is unresolved. CDR3 size: 13 residues. Germline CDR1 reads SNHLY; CDR2 reads FYNNEI. The V gene lost 6 bases and the J gene lost 3 bases, with 8 bases spanning the gap. CDR3 protein: CASRGSPNEKLFF. DNA for the CDR3: TGTGCCAGCAGGGGCAGTCCTAATGAAAAACTGTTTTTT.

This clonotype was detected only a few times. This sequence joins TRBV20-1 and TRBJ1-2, with 7 nucleotides matching TRBD1. The germline gives CDR1 DFQATT, CDR2 SNEGSKA (reference sequence). V lost 0 bases, J lost 2 bases, and 9 bases stayed unmatched. The CDR3 runs to 16 residues. Written as DNA, the CDR3 is TGCAGTGCTAGAGACCTTTACAGGGGAGCGAACTATGGCTACACCTTC. Translation gives CSARDLYRGANYGYTF.

The chain carries TRBV5-5 and TRBJ1-3; D is ambiguous. V shed 0 bases and J shed 5 bases, with 12 bases lying between them. This CDR3 has 15 amino acids. Germline assignment: CDR1 SGHKS and CDR2 YYEKEE (reference sequence). CDR3 in DNA: TGTGCCAGCAGCTTGGTAGCGGCATCGCGAAACACCATATATTTT. This codes for CASSLVAASRNTIYF.

At least ten counts were recorded for this clonotype. The chain uses TRBV6-2 or TRBV6-3 and TRBJ1-3; TRBD1 matches at 7 bases. V was pared by 7 bases and J by 0 bases, with 3 bases of the junction left unmatched. This CDR3 region has 14 residues. Germline-derived CDR1 and CDR2 are MNHEY and SVGEGT. The CDR3 sequence: CASIWDSSGNTIYF. The CDR3, as DNA: TGTGCCAGCATCTGGGACAGCTCTGGAAACACCATATATTTT.

The V call is TRBV12-5, the J call TRBJ1-1; no clear D. From germline, CDR1 is LGHNT and CDR2 FRNRAP. This CDR3 region has 13 residues. Trimming stripped 6 bases from V and 5 bases from J, with 13 bases between. The CDR3 nucleotides read TGTGCTAGTGGCCTGTTTCCGGGAACTGAAGCTTTCTTT. This sequence encodes CASGLFPGTEAFF.

The sample holds many counts of this clonotype. The chain combines TRBV6-2 or TRBV6-3 with TRBJ1-1, with D uncertain. V was clipped by 6 bases and J by 1 base, with 9 bases between them. This CDR3 contains 13 residues. Germline V gene data show CDR1 as MNHEY and CDR2 as SVGEGT. The CDR3 here is CASSRIPNTEAFF. In DNA form, the CDR3 reads TGTGCCAGCAGCCGAATACCGAACACTGAAGCTTTCTTT.

This clonotype has at least ten counts. The gene calls are TRBV14 and TRBJ1-2, with D possibly being TRBD1 (5 bases). The CDR3 contains 13 residues. Germline V gene data show CDR1 as SGHDN and CDR2 as FVKESK. Trimming pared 4 bases from V and 8 bases from J, leaving 14 bases between. CDR3 DNA: TGTGCCAGCAGCCCCCGTCTCAGGGACGGCTACACCTTC. The encoded protein is CASSPRLRDGYTF.

V is TRBV7-2 and J is TRBJ2-3; D not certain. CDR1 is SGHTA, CDR2 FQGNSA, per germline. The CDR3 consists of 16 residues. Trimming took off 5 bases at V and 2 bases at J, with 17 bases between the two ends. The CDR3, as DNA: TGTGCCAGCAGCGCCCCCCCCGGGTCCACCACAGATACGCAGTATTTT. Translation gives CASSAPPGSTTDTQYF.

V is TRBV2 and J is TRBJ2-2; 10 bases match TRBD1. V lost 4 bases to trimming and J lost 6 bases; unmatched junction nucleotides: 5. Germline loops: CDR1 SNHLY, CDR2 FYNNEI. The CDR3 has 15 amino acids. The CDR3 reads CASSVGTGESGELFF. The CDR3 coding sequence is TGTGCCAGCAGTGTTGGGACAGGGGAGTCCGGGGAGCTGTTTTTT. The full variable domain, with the rest looked up from reference TRBV2 and TRBJ2-2, is EPEVTQTPSHQVTQMGQEVILRCVPISNHLYFYWYRQILGQKVEFLVSFYNNEISEKSEIFDDQFSVERPDGSNFTLKIRSTKLEDSAMYFCASSVGTGESGELFFGEGSRLTVL.

This clonotype was counted many times. The V call is TRBV27, the J call TRBJ1-2; 7 nucleotides agree with TRBD1. This CDR3 has 16 residues. Trimming at V came to 7 bases and at J to 0 bases, leaving 11 bases not matched to a gene. The germline V gene encodes CDR1 MNHEY and CDR2 SMNVEV (reference sequence). CDR3 DNA: TGTGCCAGCACCTCCCTAACAGGGGCGGCTAACTATGGCTACACCTTC. It codes for CASTSLTGAANYGYTF.

This clonotype was seen many times. The chain has TRBV20-1 and TRBJ1-2, with TRBD1 identical over 10 bases. The CDR3 is 18 residues long. J gave up 4 bases and V 2 bases, and 16 bases lay outside the gene matches. Per the germline V gene, CDR1 is DFQATT and CDR2 is SNEGSKA (reference sequence). DNA of the CDR3: TGCAGTGCTAGACCTGACAGGGGGCTCAAAAGGATTGGCTATGGCTACACCTTC. Translating it yields CSARPDRGLKRIGYGYTF.

Only a few counts were recorded for this clonotype. V and J are TRBV28 and TRBJ1-5; D gene unclear. Looked up from germline, CDR1 is MDHEN and CDR2 is SYDVKM. Trimming cost V 1 base and J 9 bases, with 7 bases left between them. This CDR3 has 12 residues. Written as DNA, the CDR3 is TGTGCCAGCAGTTTATTAAGTGGGCCCCAGCATTTT. This encodes CASSLLSGPQHF.

This clonotype was seen a few times. This chain uses TRBV20-1 with TRBJ2-3; D might be TRBD2 (6 bases). The CDR3 extends over 15 amino acids. The germline V gene encodes CDR1 DFQATT and CDR2 SNEGSKA (reference sequence). Trimming left V 1 base short and J 0 bases short, with 11 bases between. This chain's CDR3 is CSARGMGGSTDTQYF. The CDR3 region has the DNA TGCAGTGCTAGAGGTATGGGGGGAAGCACAGATACGCAGTATTTT.

This clonotype was counted between two and nine times. The rearrangement links TRBV2 to TRBJ2-3; D uncertain. V dropped 10 bases and J dropped 5 bases, with 19 bases sitting between them. The CDR3 length is 14 residues. In germline, CDR1 is SNHLY, CDR2 FYNNEI. CDR3 region: CAIDGRPEEDTQYF. CDR3 DNA sequence: TGTGCCATTGATGGCAGGCCAGAGGAAGATACGCAGTATTTT.

The genes are TRBV28 and TRBJ2-5; tentatively, D is TRBD2 (7 bases). This CDR3 has 16 residues. V dropped 5 bases and J dropped 7 bases, with 23 bases sitting between them. CDR1 is MDHEN, CDR2 SYDVKM, per germline. CDR3 sequence (DNA): TGTGCCAGCAGTGCCCCAATCGGGGGGCCCCTGGGGACCCAGTACTTC. Translation gives CASSAPIGGPLGTQYF.

This chain uses TRBV27 with TRBJ2-3, with D possibly being TRBD1 (6 bases). With 8 bases removed from V and 0 bases from J, the gap between germline ends came to 18 bases. CDR1 and CDR2 (germline): MNHEY, SMNVEV (reference sequence). This CDR3 is built from 16 residues. The CDR3 bases are TGTGCCAGCGTCCGAAAAACAGGGATCAGCACAGATACGCAGTATTTT. Protein product: CASVRKTGISTDTQYF.

The rearrangement uses TRBV5-1 and TRBJ2-4; possible D gene TRBD1, 5 bases. Germline lookup yields CDR1 SGHRS and CDR2 YFSETQ. The CDR3 length is 14 residues. V was cut by 0 bases and J by 1 base, with 5 bases left in between. CDR3 in DNA: TGCGCCAGCAGCTTGGAGGGGGCCAAAAACATTCAGTACTTC. Translating gives CASSLEGAKNIQYF.

On this clonotype: A much larger clone is a single base away; this may be a read error. Because it lacks the conserved phenylalanine or tryptophan at the end, this CDR3 is likely a read error. This chain connects TRBV14 to TRBJ1-5; D is ambiguous. The germline gives CDR1 SGHDN, CDR2 FVKESK. This CDR3 is built from 15 residues. V was trimmed by 2 bases and J by 2 bases, leaving 10 bases between them. CDR3 nucleotides: TGTGCCAGCAGCCAAATTGGGGTAGGCAATCAGCCCCAGCATTTA. Its protein is CASSQIGVGNQPQHL.

This clonotype was seen many times. This sequence joins TRBV7-2 and TRBJ1-6, with D unresolved. Trimming stripped 1 base from V and 9 bases from J, with 7 bases between. Germline lookup yields CDR1 SGHTA and CDR2 FQGNSA. CDR3 length: 13 amino acids. CDR3 DNA: TGTGCCAGCAGCTTAGATGCCGGTTCACCCCTCCACTTT. Amino acid sequence: CASSLDAGSPLHF.

This clonotype was recorded many times. The rearrangement links TRBV5-1 to TRBJ1-1; no clear D. This CDR3 has 13 amino acids. V was shortened by 2 bases and J by 1 base, with 6 bases between the two germline ends. Germline V lookup: CDR1 SGHRS, CDR2 YFSETQ. DNA for the CDR3: TGCGCCAGCAGCTTTAGTACGAACACTGAAGCTTTCTTT. It yields the protein CASSFSTNTEAFF.

At least ten counts were recorded for this clonotype. The V call is TRBV7-2, the J call TRBJ1-6; weak D call: TRBD1 (5 bases). The V and J ends lost 3 bases and 14 bases respectively, with 20 bases between them. The length of the CDR3 is 15 residues. Germline CDR1 and CDR2: SGHTA and FQGNSA. The CDR3 DNA reads as TGTGCCAGCAGCTTCCAACTGGCGGGGCAGGGATCCCTCCACTTT. This gives the protein CASSFQLAGQGSLHF.

There are a few counts of this clonotype. The gene calls are TRBV20-1 and TRBJ2-5, with TRBD1 matching 10 bases. V dropped 8 bases and J dropped 5; count of bases not matched to a gene: 8. The CDR3 sequence is 13 residues long. Germline-derived CDR1 and CDR2 are DFQATT and SNEGSKA (reference sequence). CDR3 DNA: TGCAGTCCAAAGGGACAGGGGATGGAGACCCAGTACTTC. Amino acid sequence: CSPKGQGMETQYF.

This clonotype was seen many times. The J gene is TRBJ1-6, the V gene TRBV13; D ambiguous. Between the trimmed V and J ends, which lost 0 bases and 11 bases, there was a span of 11 bases. The CDR3 totals 14 residues. Germline V lookup: CDR1 PRHDT, CDR2 FYEKMQ (reference sequence). The CDR3 DNA is TGTGCCAGCAGCTTAGGGATGCTGTCGGCACCCCTCCACTTT. This sequence encodes CASSLGMLSAPLHF.

V usage is TRBV27 and J usage is TRBJ2-7; maybe TRBD1 (6 bases). CDR1 and CDR2 from the germline V gene are MNHEY and SMNVEV (reference sequence). V was cut by 2 bases and J by 7 bases, with 9 bases left in between. This CDR3 comprises 12 residues. CDR3 residues: CASSLKGEEQYF. CDR3 nucleotides: TGTGCCAGCAGTTTAAAGGGGGAAGAGCAGTACTTC.